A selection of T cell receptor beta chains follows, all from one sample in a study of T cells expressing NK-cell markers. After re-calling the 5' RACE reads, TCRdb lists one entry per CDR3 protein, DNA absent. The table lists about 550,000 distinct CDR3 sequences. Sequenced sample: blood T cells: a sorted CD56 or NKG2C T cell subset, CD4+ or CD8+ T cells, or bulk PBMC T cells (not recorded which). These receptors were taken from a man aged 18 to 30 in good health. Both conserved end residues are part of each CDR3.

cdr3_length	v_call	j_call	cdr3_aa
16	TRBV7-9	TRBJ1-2	CASSRGTGNFNYGYTF
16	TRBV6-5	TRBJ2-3	CASSYKTSGRTDTQYF
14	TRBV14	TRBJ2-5	CASSPWTVQETQYF
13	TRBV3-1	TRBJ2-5	CASRPRGGATQYF
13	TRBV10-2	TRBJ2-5	CASSDRPQETQYF
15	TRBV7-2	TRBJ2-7	CASSLEGGFSYEQYF
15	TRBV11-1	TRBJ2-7	CASSLPSGASYEQYF
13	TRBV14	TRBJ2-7	CASSQVLGAEQYF
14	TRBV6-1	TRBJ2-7	CASRGLAGGGEQYF
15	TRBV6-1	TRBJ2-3	CASSEQRGYTDTQYF
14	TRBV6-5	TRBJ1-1	CASSYFRGGTEAFF
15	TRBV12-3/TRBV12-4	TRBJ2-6	CATSDRAEGANVLTF
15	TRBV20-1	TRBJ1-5	CSARDPEYSNQPQHF
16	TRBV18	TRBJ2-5	CASSRRTGQYQETQYF
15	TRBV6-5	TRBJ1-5	CASSYIGDIDQPQHF
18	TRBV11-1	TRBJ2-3	CASSLPLRLAGRTDTQYF
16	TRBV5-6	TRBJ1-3	CASSLDGRASGNTIYF
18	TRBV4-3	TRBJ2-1	CASSQVVLAGGSYNEQFF
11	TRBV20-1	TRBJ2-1	CSARDPDGSFF
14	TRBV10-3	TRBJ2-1	CAISGLGTDNEQFF
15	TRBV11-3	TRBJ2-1	CASSPSRAINNEQFF
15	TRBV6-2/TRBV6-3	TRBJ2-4	CASSRQLRDLNIQYF
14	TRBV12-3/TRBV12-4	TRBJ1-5	CASRRDREGGPQHF
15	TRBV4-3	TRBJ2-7	CASSQVEDPTYEQYF
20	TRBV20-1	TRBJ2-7	CSAKIMRDRGNLRGSYEQYF
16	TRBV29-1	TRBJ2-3	CSVELSGLFGADTQYF
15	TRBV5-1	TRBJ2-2	CASSHGTLGTGELFF
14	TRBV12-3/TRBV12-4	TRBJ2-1	CASSFPGLPPEQFF
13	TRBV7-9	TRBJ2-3	CASKTGVADTQYF